A single T cell receptor beta chain is shown here with its context. The assay was immunoSEQ multiplex PCR, and TCRdb's table has in-frame clones only and misses some. The profile shows around 68,000 clones, about 97% of them singletons. The germline CDR1 and CDR2 sequences are SNHLY and FYNNEI. Trimming shortened V by 6 bases and J by 3 bases, and 3 bases separated the two germline ends. The CDR3 totals 10 residues. The sample originates from a study of technical replicates of blood from several donors. The TCR sequence derives from a human donor in good health. The chain carries TRBV2 and TRBJ2-7; D uncertain. The specimen sequenced was T cells isolated from PBMCs. The CDR3 sequence is CASSNYEQYF. In DNA form, the CDR3 reads TGTGCCAGCAGCAACTACGAGCAGTACTTC.